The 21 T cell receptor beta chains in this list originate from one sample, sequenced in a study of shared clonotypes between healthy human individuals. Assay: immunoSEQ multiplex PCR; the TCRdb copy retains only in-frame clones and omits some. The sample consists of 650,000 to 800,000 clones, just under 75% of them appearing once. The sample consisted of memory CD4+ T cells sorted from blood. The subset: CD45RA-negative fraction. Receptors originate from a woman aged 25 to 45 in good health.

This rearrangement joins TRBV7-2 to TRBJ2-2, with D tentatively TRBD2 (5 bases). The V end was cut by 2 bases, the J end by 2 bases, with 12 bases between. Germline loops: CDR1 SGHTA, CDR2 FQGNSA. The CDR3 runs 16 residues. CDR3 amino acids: CASSLSIAPNTGELFF. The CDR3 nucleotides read TGTGCCAGCAGCTTATCGATAGCGCCAAACACCGGGGAGCTGTTTTTT.

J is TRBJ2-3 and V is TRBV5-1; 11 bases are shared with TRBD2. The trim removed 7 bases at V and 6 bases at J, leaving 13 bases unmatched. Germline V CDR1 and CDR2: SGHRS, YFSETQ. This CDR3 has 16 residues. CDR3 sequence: CASPGGLAAQGDTQYF. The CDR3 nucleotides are TGCGCCAGCCCGGGGGGACTAGCGGCCCAAGGGGATACGCAGTATTTT.

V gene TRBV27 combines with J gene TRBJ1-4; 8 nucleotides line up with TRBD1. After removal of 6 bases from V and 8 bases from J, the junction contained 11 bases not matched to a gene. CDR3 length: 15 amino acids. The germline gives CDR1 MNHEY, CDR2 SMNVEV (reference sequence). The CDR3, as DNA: TGTGCCAGCAGGGGACAGGCCGGGATTGGAGAAAAACTGTTTTTT. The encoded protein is CASRGQAGIGEKLFF.

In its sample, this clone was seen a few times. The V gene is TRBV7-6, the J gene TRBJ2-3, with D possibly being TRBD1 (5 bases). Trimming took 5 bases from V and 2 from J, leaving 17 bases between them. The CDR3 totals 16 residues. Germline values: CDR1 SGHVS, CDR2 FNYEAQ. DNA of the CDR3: TGTGCCAGCAGCCCTAAGGCAGGGCAGAACACAGATACGCAGTATTTT. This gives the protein CASSPKAGQNTDTQYF.

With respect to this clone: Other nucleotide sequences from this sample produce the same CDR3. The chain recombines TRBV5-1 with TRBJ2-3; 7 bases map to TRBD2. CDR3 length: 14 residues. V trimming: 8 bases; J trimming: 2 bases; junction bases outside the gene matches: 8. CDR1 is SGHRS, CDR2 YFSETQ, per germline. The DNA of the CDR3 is TGCGCCAGTAGCCCAGGGACTATCACAGATACGCAGTATTTT. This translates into CASSPGTITDTQYF.

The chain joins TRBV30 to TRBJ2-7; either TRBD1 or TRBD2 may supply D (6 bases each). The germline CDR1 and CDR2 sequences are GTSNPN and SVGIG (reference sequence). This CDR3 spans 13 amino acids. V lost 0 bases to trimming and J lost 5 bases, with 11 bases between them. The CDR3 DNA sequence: TGTGCCTGGAGTGTAGACGGGGGCCACGAGCAGTACTTC. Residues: CAWSVDGGHEQYF.

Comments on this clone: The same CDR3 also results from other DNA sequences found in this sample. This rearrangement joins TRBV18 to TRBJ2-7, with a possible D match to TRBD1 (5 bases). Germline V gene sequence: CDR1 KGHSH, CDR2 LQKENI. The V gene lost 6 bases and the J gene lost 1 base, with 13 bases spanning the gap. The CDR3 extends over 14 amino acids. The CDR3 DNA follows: TGTGCCAGCTCCCACGACAGCTCGTCCTACGAGCAGTACTTC. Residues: CASSHDSSSYEQYF.

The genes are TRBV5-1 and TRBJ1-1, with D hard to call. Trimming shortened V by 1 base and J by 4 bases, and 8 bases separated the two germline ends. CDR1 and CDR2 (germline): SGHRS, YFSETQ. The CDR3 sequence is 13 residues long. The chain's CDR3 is CASSLQRGTEAFF. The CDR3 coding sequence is TGCGCCAGCAGCTTGCAACGGGGCACTGAAGCTTTCTTT.

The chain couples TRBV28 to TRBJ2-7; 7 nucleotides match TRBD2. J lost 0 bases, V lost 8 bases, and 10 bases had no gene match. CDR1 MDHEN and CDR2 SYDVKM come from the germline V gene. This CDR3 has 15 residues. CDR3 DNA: TGTGCCAGCTATGAGGCGGGAGAGAACTCCTACGAGCAGTACTTC. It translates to CASYEAGENSYEQYF.

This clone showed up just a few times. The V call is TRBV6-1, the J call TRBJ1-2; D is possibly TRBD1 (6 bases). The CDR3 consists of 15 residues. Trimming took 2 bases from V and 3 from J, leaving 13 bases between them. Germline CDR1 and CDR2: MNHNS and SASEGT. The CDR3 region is CASSEMTQGHYGYTF. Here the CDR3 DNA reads TGTGCCAGCAGTGAAATGACCCAGGGGCACTATGGCTACACCTTC.

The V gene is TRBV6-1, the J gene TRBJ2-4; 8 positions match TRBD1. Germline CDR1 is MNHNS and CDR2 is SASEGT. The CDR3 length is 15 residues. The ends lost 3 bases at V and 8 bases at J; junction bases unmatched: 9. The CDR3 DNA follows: TGTGCCAGCAGTGACCCGGACAGGGTGGTTGACATTCAGTACTTC. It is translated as CASSDPDRVVDIQYF.

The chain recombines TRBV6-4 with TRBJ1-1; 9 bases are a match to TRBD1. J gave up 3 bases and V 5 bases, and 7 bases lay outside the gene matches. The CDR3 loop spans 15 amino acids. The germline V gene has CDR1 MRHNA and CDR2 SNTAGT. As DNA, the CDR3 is TGTGCCAGCAGTCAGTTACAGGGGGCTCACACTGAAGCTTTCTTT. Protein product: CASSQLQGAHTEAFF.

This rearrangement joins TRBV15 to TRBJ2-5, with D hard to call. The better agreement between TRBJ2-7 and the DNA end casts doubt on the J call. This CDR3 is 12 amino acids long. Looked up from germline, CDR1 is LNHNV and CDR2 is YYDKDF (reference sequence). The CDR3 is CATSRGPNEQYF. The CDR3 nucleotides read TGTGCCACCAGCAGAGGGCCAAACGAGCAGTACTTC.

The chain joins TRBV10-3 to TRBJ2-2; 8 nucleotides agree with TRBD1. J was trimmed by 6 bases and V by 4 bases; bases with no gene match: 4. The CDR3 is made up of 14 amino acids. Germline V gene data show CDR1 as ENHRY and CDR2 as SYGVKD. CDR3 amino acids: CAISATGAPGELFF. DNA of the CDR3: TGTGCCATCAGTGCGACAGGGGCTCCCGGGGAGCTGTTTTTT.

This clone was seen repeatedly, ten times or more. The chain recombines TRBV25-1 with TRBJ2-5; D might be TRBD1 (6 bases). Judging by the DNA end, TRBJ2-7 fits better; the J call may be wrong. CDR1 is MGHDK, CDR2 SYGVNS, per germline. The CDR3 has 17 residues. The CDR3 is CASSETSGAGTRYEQYF. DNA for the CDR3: TGTGCCAGCAGTGAAACCTCTGGAGCCGGGACACGTTACGAGCAGTACTTC.

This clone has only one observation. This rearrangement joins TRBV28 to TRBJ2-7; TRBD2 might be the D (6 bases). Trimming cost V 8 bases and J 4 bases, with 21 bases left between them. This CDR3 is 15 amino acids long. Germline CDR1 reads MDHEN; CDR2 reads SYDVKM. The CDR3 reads CASRETGPGGYEQYF. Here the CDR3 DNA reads TGTGCCAGCCGAGAAACGGGCCCCGGGGGATACGAGCAGTACTTC.

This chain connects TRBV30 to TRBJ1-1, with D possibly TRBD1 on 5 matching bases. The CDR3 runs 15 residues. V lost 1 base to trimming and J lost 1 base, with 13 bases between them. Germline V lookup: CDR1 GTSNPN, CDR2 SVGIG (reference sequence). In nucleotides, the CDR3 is TGTGCCTGGAGTGACCTTTGGGGGACGAACACTGAAGCTTTCTTT. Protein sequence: CAWSDLWGTNTEAFF.

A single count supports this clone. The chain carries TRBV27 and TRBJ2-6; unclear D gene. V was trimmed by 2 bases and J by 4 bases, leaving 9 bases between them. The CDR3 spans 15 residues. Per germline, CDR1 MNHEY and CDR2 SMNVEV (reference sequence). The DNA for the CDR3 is TGTGCCAGCAGTTTACTCCCTACGGGGGCCAACGTCCTGACTTTC. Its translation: CASSLLPTGANVLTF.

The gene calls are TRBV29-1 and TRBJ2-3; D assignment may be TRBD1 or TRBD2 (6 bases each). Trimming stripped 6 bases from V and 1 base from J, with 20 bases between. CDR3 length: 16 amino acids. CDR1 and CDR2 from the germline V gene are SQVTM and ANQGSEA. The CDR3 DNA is TGCAGCGTCGCCCGGAGGGGTAGGGGGGGCACAGATACGCAGTATTTT. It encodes CSVARRGRGGTDTQYF.

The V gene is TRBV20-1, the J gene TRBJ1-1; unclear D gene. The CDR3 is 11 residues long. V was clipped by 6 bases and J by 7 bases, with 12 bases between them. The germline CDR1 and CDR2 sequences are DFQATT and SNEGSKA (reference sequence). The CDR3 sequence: CSAGYLSEAFF. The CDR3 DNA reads TGCAGTGCCGGCTATCTGAGTGAAGCTTTCTTT.

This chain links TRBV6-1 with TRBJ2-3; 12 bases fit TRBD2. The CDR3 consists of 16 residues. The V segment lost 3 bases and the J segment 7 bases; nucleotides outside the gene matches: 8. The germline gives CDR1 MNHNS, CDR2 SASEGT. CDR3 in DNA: TGTGCCAGCAGTGAGTCCGCTAGCGGGAGGGGAAATACGCAGTATTTT. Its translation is CASSESASGRGNTQYF.